A single sample is the source of the 21 T cell receptor beta chains below, sequenced in a study of T cell responses to AZD1222 COVID-19 vaccine. TCRdb keeps only in-frame clones here, not all; method: immunoSEQ multiplex PCR. The sample consists of 40,000 to 55,000 clones, 80% of them appearing once. Sample: peripheral blood, taken on day 0 of AZD1222 vaccination. Every receptor here comes from an adult in good health.

The rearrangement joins TRBV9 to TRBJ1-4, with D perhaps TRBD1 (5 bases). The CDR3 spans 15 residues. Trimming left V 7 bases short and J 4 bases short, with 17 bases between. The V gene's germline CDR1 is SGDLS and CDR2 YYNGEE. The CDR3 bases are TGTGCCAGCTCACGACGAGGGCAGGGTAATGAAAAACTGTTTTTT. The encoded protein is CASSRRGQGNEKLFF.

V and J are TRBV5-6 and TRBJ2-3; possible D gene TRBD1, 8 bases. V was cut by 5 bases and J by 4 bases, with 17 bases left in between. Germline CDR1 SGHDT, CDR2 YYEEEE. The CDR3 has 15 residues. The CDR3 spells CASSQTGEGADTQYF. In DNA form, the CDR3 reads TGTGCCAGCAGTCAGACAGGGGAGGGAGCAGATACGCAGTATTTT.

The chain has TRBV19 and TRBJ1-5; 7 bases fit TRBD1. This CDR3 has 14 residues. With V trimmed by 11 bases and J by 0 bases, 7 bases remained unmatched. From germline, CDR1 is LNHDA and CDR2 SQIVND (reference sequence). CDR3 residues: CAGGTDASNQPQHF. The CDR3 coding sequence is TGTGCCGGTGGGACAGACGCTAGCAATCAGCCCCAGCATTTT.

The genes are TRBV3-1 (or the pseudogene TRBV3-2) and TRBJ2-2; TRBD2 matches at 9 bases. The CDR3 runs to 16 residues. CDR1 and CDR2 from the germline V gene are LGHDT and YNNKEL (reference sequence). Trimming took 1 base from V and 5 from J; bases not matched to a gene: 5. For the CDR3, the DNA is TGTGCCAGCAGCCAAGCCCCAGCGGGGGGTACCGGGGAGCTGTTTTTT. Residues: CASSQAPAGGTGELFF.

The chain combines TRBV10-1 with TRBJ1-2; 7 nucleotides line up with TRBD1. The CDR3 consists of 16 residues. J was trimmed by 8 bases and V by 3 bases; bases with no gene match: 15. Germline lookup yields CDR1 WNHNN and CDR2 SYGVQD (reference sequence). This CDR3 is CASSDRDSVSGRGYTF. CDR3 nucleotide sequence: TGCGCCAGCAGTGACCGGGACAGTGTCTCGGGAAGAGGCTACACCTTC.

V gene TRBV19 combines with J gene TRBJ2-2, with unresolved D. Germline CDR1 LNHDA, CDR2 SQIVND (reference sequence). The V gene lost 3 bases and the J gene lost 4 bases, with 12 bases spanning the gap. The CDR3 runs to 15 residues. CDR3 nucleotides: TGTGCCAGTAGTATGTTGCCCCAAAGCACCGGGGAGCTGTTTTTT. Protein sequence: CASSMLPQSTGELFF.

The V call is TRBV2, the J call TRBJ1-1; no clear D. Germline CDR1 reads SNHLY; CDR2 reads FYNNEI. Trimming cost V 8 bases and J 1 base, with 17 bases left between them. This CDR3 comprises 15 residues. CDR3 amino acids: CASPNSVSQNTEAFF. Written as DNA, the CDR3 is TGTGCCAGCCCCAACTCAGTCTCGCAGAACACTGAAGCTTTCTTT.

As DNA, the CDR3 is TGCAGCGTTACCGGGACAGTTAATGAGCAGTTCTTC. Its protein product is CSVTGTVNEQFF. V gene TRBV29-1 combines with J gene TRBJ2-1; 7 bases match TRBD1. The CDR3 contains 12 residues. Per germline, CDR1 SQVTM and CDR2 ANQGSEA. Unmatched junction bases numbered 5, after V lost 5 bases and J lost 7 bases.

CDR3 in DNA: TGCGCCAGCAGACCCCCGGGGACAGCGAATTCACCCCTCCACTTT. This encodes CASRPPGTANSPLHF. V is TRBV5-1 and J is TRBJ1-6; 7 bases agree with TRBD1. The CDR3 has 15 amino acids. J was trimmed by 7 bases and V by 5 bases; bases with no gene match: 9. CDR1 SGHRS and CDR2 YFSETQ come from the germline V gene.

The chain is built from TRBV19 and TRBJ2-1; TRBD2 is a possible D gene (6 bases). This CDR3 has 15 residues. V was pared by 7 bases and J by 2 bases, with 15 bases between. CDR1 LNHDA and CDR2 SQIVND come from the germline V gene (reference sequence). CDR3 sequence (DNA): TGTGCCAGTACCCGAGGGACTTTTCCCTACAATGAGCAGTTCTTC. Its protein product is CASTRGTFPYNEQFF.

This chain joins TRBV7-9 and TRBJ2-7; TRBD1 is a possible D gene (6 bases). Per germline, CDR1 SEHNR and CDR2 FQNEAQ (reference sequence). CDR3 length equals 14 residues. Trimming took off 3 bases at V and 5 bases at J, with 14 bases between the two ends. CDR3 DNA sequence: TGTGCCAGCAGCTTTTCGACAGGAGTCAACGAGCAGTACTTC. This sequence encodes CASSFSTGVNEQYF.

This clone appeared a few times. The chain is built from TRBV3-1 (or the pseudogene TRBV3-2) and TRBJ2-5; perhaps D is TRBD1 or TRBD2 (5 bases each). V was trimmed by 1 base and J by 2 bases, leaving 8 bases between them. Germline CDR1 and CDR2: LGHDT and YNNKEL (reference sequence). The CDR3 contains 14 residues. The CDR3 loop reads CASSQVGGQETQYF. Written as DNA, the CDR3 is TGTGCCAGCAGCCAAGTTGGGGGTCAAGAGACCCAGTACTTC.

J is TRBJ2-2 and V is TRBV4-2, with D perhaps being TRBD1 or TRBD2 (5 bases each). Trimming left V 2 bases short and J 7 bases short, with 17 bases between. The CDR3 has 16 residues. CDR1 and CDR2 from the germline V gene are LGHNA and YNFKEQ. The CDR3 sequence is CASSQNTRGLGGELFF. CDR3 in DNA: TGTGCCAGCAGCCAAAATACTAGGGGATTGGGCGGGGAGCTGTTTTTT.

The gene calls are TRBV28 and TRBJ2-7; D perhaps matches TRBD2 (7 bases). CDR1 is MDHEN and CDR2 is SYDVKM in the germline V gene. The CDR3 is 13 residues long. The V end lost 11 bases, the J end lost 5 bases, and 19 bases lay between the germline ends. The CDR3 DNA sequence: TGTGCCTCCGAGGGGGGGCTTTGGGACGAGCAGTACTTC. It translates to CASEGGLWDEQYF. Based on the CDR3 plus reference TRBV28 and TRBJ2-7, the full variable domain is DVKVTQSSRYLVKRTGEKVFLECVQDMDHENMFWYRQDPGLGLRLIYFSYDVKMKEKGDIPEGYSVSREKKERFSLILESASTNQTSMYLCASEGGLWDEQYFGPGTRLTVT.

This clone has only one observation. This chain joins TRBV11-2 and TRBJ1-4, with 9 bases fitting TRBD1. CDR3 length equals 18 residues. The germline V gene encodes CDR1 SGHAT and CDR2 FQNNGV. V lost 1 base to trimming and J lost 4 bases; unmatched junction nucleotides: 10. CDR3 nucleotides: TGTGCCAGCAGCTTAGCCACAGGGGGCGGTCCGATTAATGAAAAACTGTTTTTT. Translated, it gives CASSLATGGGPINEKLFF.

The chain is built from TRBV2 and TRBJ2-1, with 9 nucleotides matching TRBD2. Germline CDR1 SNHLY, CDR2 FYNNEI. The CDR3 runs 14 residues. The J segment lost 9 bases and the V segment lost 6 bases, leaving 9 bases of the junction unmatched. The CDR3: CASRASGGNAEQFF. In DNA, the CDR3 is TGTGCCAGCAGGGCGAGCGGGGGGAACGCTGAGCAGTTCTTC.

The J gene is TRBJ1-2, the V gene TRBV5-1, with D maybe TRBD1 (5 bases). CDR3 length: 16 amino acids. The germline V gene encodes CDR1 SGHRS and CDR2 YFSETQ. V was shortened by 1 base and J by 2 bases, with 15 bases between the two germline ends. CDR3 nucleotides: TGCGCCAGCAGCTTGAGGCCGGGAGGGGCGAACTATGGCTACACCTTC. It translates to CASSLRPGGANYGYTF.

The V gene is TRBV28, the J gene TRBJ2-7; D may be TRBD1 (7 bases). CDR1 and CDR2 (germline): MDHEN, SYDVKM. The CDR3 has 13 residues. The ends were cut back, 6 bases at V and 1 base at J, with 10 bases in the middle. CDR3 in amino acids: CASSAGQSYEQYF. CDR3 nucleotides: TGTGCCAGCAGCGCGGGACAGTCCTACGAGCAGTACTTC.

The V call is TRBV6-5, the J call TRBJ2-5; 8 bases map to TRBD1. With V trimmed by 5 bases and J by 4 bases, 3 bases remained unmatched. CDR3 length: 13 residues. Germline CDR1 MNHEY, CDR2 SVGAGI. The CDR3 nucleotides read TGTGCCAGCAGTCCTACAGGGGGAGAGACCCAGTACTTC. Amino acid sequence: CASSPTGGETQYF.

The rearrangement links TRBV19 to TRBJ1-1, with a weak D call TRBD1 (5 bases). CDR3 length: 14 amino acids. Germline V gene data show CDR1 as LNHDA and CDR2 as SQIVND (reference sequence). V was cut by 4 bases and J by 4 bases, with 13 bases left in between. The CDR3 DNA is TGTGCCAGTAGTACCTCCCAGGGAGGCACTGAAGCTTTCTTT. Protein sequence: CASSTSQGGTEAFF.

The chain recombines TRBV6-5 with TRBJ2-5; the D call may be TRBD1 or TRBD2 (6 bases each). This CDR3 region has 15 residues. Deletions cut 0 bases from V and 5 bases from J, with 13 bases between. Germline CDR1 reads MNHEY; CDR2 reads SVGAGI. The CDR3 spells CASSYSSRGVETQYF. The CDR3 DNA sequence: TGTGCCAGCAGTTACTCGTCAAGGGGGGTGGAGACCCAGTACTTC.